This T cell receptor (beta chain) was obtained from a study of PD-1 blockade in mismatch repair-deficient tumors. Concerning this clone itself: Antigen specificity is unknown.

Study results and caveats: Tumor-resident clones, often absent from pretreatment blood, expanded after pembrolizumab and then contracted.

TCR sequencing covered a few patients who responded to pembrolizumab. The V gene lost 3 bases and the J gene lost 6 bases, with 13 bases spanning the gap. Germline V lookup: CDR1 SGDLS, CDR2 YYNGEE. The CDR3 totals 14 residues. Generated by immunoSEQ multiplex PCR, the TCRdb table keeps only in-frame clones and is missing some. The sample holds about 84,000 clones, more than 65% seen once. This receptor was taken from an adult with mismatch repair-deficient cancer. This sequence joins TRBV9 and TRBJ2-1; D possibly matches TRBD1 or TRBD2 (5 bases each). The input for sequencing was peripheral blood, taken 12 weeks after starting pembrolizumab. For the CDR3, the DNA is TGTGCCAGCAGCGGACGGGACCGAATCAATGAGCAGTTCTTC. Encoded protein: CASSGRDRINEQFF. The full variable domain, rest sourced from reference TRBV9 and TRBJ2-1, is DSGVTQTPKHLITATGQRVTLRCSPRSGDLSVYWYQQSLDQGLQFLIQYYNGEERAKGNILERFSAQQFPDLHSELNLSSLELGDSALYFCASSGRDRINEQFFGPGTRLTVL.